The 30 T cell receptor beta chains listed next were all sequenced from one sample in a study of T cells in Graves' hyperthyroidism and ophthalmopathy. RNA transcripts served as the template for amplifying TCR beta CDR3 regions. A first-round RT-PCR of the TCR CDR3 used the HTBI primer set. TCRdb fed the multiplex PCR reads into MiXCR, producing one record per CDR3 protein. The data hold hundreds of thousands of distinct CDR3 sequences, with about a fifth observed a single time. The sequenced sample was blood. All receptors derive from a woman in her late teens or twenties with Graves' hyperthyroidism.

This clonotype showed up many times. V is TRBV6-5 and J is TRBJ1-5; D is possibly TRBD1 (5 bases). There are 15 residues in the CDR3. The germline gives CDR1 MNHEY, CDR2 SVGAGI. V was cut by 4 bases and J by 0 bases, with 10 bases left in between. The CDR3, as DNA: TGTGCCAGCAGTTCCCGGGGCTATAGCAATCAGCCCCAGCATTTT. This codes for CASSSRGYSNQPQHF.

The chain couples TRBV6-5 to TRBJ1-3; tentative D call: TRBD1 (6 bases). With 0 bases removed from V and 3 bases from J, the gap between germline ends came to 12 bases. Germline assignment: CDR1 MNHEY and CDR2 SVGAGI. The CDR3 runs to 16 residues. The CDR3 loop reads CASSYSRQALGNTIYF. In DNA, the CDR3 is TGTGCCAGCAGTTACTCACGACAGGCCCTTGGAAACACCATATATTTT.

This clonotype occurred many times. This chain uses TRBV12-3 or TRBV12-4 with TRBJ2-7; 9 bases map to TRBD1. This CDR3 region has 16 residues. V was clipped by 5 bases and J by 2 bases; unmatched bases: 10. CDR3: CASSPGAGTGPYEQYF. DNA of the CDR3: TGTGCCAGCAGTCCAGGAGCCGGGACAGGGCCCTACGAGCAGTACTTC.

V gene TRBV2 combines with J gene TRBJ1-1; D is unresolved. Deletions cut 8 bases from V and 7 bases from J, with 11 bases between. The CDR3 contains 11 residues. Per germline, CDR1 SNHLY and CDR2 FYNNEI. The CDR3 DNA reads TGTGCCAGCGGCCTGAATGATGAAGCTTTCTTT. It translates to CASGLNDEAFF.

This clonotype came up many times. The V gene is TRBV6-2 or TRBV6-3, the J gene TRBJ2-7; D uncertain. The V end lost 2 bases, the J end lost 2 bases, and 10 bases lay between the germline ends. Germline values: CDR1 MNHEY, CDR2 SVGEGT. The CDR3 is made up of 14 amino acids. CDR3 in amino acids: CASSYLPAAYEQYF. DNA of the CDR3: TGTGCCAGCAGTTACCTACCGGCGGCCTACGAGCAGTACTTC.

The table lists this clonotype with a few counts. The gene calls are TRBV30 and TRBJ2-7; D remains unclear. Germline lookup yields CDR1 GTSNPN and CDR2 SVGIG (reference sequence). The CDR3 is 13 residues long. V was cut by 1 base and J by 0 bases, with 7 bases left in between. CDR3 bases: TGTGCCTGGAGTGGCTCAAACTCCTACGAGCAGTACTTC. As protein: CAWSGSNSYEQYF.

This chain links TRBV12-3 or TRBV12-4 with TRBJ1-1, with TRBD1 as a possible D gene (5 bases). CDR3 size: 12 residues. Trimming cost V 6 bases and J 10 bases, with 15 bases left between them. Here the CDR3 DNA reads TGTGCCAGCAGCCCCCAGGGCGCGGTAGCTTTCTTT. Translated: CASSPQGAVAFF.

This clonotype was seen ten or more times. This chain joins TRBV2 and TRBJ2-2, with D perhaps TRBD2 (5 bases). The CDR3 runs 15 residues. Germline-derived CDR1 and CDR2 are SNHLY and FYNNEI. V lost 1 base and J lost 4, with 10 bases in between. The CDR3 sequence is CASSEVDSATGELFF. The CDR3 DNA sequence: TGTGCCAGCAGTGAAGTGGACTCCGCCACCGGGGAGCTGTTTTTT.

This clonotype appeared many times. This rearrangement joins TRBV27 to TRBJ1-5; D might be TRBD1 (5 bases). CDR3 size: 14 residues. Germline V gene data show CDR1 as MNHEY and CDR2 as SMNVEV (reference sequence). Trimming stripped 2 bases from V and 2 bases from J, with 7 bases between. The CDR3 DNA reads TGTGCCAGCAGTTTAACCAGGGGCAATCAGCCCCAGCATTTT. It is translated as CASSLTRGNQPQHF.

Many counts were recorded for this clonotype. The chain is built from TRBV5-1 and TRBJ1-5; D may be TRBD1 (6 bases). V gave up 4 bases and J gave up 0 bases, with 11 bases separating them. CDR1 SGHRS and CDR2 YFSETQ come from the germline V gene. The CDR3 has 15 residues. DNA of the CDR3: TGCGCCAGCAGCCTATCGGACAGTAGCAATCAGCCCCAGCATTTT. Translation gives CASSLSDSSNQPQHF.

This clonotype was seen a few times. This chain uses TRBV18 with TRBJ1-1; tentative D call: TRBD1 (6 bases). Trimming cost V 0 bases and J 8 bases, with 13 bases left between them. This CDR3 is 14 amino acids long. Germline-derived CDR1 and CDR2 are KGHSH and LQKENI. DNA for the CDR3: TGTGCCAGCTCACCACCGCTAAGGGGGTCCGAAGCTTTCTTT. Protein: CASSPPLRGSEAFF.

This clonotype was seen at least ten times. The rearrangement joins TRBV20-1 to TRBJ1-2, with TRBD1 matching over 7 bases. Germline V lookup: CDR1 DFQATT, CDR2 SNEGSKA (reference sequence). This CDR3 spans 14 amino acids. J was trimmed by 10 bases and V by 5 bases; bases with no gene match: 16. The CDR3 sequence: CSAGGRQGLFSYTF. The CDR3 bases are TGCAGTGCTGGGGGAAGACAGGGTCTCTTCTCCTACACCTTC.

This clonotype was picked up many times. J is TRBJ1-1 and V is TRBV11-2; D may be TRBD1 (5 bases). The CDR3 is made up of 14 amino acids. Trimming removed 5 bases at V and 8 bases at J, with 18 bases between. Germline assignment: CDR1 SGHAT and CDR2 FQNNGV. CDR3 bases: TGTGCCAGCAGCACGAGCGGTATCCAGGGCGAAGCTTTCTTT. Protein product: CASSTSGIQGEAFF.

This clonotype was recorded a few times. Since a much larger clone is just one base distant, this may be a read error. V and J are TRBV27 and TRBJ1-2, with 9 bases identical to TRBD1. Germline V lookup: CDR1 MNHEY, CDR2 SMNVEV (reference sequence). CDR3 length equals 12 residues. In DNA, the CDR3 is TGTGCCTGCAGGACGGACAGGGGTGGCTACACCTTC. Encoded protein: CACRTDRGGYTF.

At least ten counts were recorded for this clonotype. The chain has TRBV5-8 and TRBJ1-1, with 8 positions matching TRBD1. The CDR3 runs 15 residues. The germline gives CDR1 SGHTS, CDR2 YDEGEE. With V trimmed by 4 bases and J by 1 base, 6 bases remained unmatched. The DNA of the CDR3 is TGTGCCAGCAGCACACAGGGGGTCGCGAACACTGAAGCTTTCTTT. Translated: CASSTQGVANTEAFF.

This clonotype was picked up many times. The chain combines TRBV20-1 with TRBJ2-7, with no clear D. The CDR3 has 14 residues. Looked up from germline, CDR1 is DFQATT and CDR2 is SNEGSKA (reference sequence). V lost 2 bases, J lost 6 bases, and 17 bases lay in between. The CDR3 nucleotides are TGCAGTGCTAGAAAGGACGGCCGCCCCCGCGAGCAGTACTTC. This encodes CSARKDGRPREQYF.

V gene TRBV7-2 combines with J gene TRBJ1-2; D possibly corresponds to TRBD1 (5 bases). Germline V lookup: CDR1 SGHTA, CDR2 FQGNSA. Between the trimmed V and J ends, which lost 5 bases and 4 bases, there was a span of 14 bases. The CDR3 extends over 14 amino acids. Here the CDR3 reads CASSHKGPSYGYTF. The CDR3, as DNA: TGTGCCAGCAGCCATAAGGGACCCAGCTATGGCTACACCTTC.

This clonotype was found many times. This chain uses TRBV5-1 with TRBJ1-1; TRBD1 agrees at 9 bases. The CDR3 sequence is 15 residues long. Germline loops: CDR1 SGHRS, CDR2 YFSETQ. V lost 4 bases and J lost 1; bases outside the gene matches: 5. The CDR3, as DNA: TGCGCCAGCAGCGCCCGACAGGGGGGGAACACTGAAGCTTTCTTT. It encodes CASSARQGGNTEAFF.

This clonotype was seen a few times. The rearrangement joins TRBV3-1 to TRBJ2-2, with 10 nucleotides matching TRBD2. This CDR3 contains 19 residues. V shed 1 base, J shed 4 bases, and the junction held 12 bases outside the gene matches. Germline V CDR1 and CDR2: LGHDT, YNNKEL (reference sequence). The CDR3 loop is CASSQVASGGFRTTGELFF. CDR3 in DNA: TGTGCCAGCAGCCAAGTAGCTAGCGGGGGCTTCCGAACCACCGGGGAGCTGTTTTTT.

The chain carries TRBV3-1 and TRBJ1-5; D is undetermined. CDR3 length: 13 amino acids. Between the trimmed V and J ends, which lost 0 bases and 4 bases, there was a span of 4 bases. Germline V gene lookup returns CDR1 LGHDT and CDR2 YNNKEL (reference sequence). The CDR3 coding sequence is TGTGCCAGCAGCCAAGAGGCAAATCAGCCCCAGCATTTT. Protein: CASSQEANQPQHF.

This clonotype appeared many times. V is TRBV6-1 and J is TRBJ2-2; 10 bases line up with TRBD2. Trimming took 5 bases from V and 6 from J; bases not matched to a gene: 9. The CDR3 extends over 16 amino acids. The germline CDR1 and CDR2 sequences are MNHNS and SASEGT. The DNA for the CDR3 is TGTGCCAGCAGTCTTCAGCGGGGGGGCCTCGCCGGGGAGCTGTTTTTT. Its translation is CASSLQRGGLAGELFF.

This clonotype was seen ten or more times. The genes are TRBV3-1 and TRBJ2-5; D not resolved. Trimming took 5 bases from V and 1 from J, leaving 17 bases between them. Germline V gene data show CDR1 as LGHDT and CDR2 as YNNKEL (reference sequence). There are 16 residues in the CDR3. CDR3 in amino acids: CASSSRRTGIQETQYF. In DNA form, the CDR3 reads TGTGCCAGCAGCTCTCGACGGACGGGCATCCAAGAGACCCAGTACTTC.

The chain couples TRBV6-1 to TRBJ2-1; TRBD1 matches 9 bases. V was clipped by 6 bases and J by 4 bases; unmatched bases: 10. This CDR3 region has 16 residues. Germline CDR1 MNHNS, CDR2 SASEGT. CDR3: CASRGIRDRDYNEQFF. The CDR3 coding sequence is TGTGCCAGCAGAGGGATTCGGGACAGGGATTACAATGAGCAGTTCTTC.

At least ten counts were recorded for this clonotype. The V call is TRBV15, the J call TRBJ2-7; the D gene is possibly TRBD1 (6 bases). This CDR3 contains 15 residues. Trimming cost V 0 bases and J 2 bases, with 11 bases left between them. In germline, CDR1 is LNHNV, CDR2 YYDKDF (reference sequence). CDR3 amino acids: CATSRDPGVPYEQYF. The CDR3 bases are TGTGCCACCAGCAGAGATCCAGGGGTCCCCTACGAGCAGTACTTC. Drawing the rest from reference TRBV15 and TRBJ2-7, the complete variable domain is DAMVIQNPRYQVTQFGKPVTLSCSQTLNHNVMYWYQQKSSQAPKLLFHYYDKDFNNEADTPDNFQSRRPNTSFCFLDIRSPGLGDTAMYLCATSRDPGVPYEQYFGPGTRLTVT.

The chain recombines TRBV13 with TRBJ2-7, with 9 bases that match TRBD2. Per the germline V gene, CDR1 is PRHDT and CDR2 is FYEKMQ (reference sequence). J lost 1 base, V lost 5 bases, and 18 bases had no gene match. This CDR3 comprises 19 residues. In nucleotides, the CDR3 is TGTGCCAGCAGCGGAGTACGTTTTGGCGGCGGGGGGGATTCCTACGAGCAGTACTTC. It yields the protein CASSGVRFGGGGDSYEQYF.

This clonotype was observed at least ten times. This CDR3 reads CASSLSTSQETQYF. For the CDR3, the DNA is TGCGCCAGCAGCTTGTCAACCAGCCAAGAGACCCAGTACTTC. The V and J genes are TRBV5-1 and TRBJ2-5; D uncertain. This CDR3 has 14 residues. V was shortened by 1 base and J by 1 base, with 8 bases between the two germline ends. Germline V gene data show CDR1 as SGHRS and CDR2 as YFSETQ.

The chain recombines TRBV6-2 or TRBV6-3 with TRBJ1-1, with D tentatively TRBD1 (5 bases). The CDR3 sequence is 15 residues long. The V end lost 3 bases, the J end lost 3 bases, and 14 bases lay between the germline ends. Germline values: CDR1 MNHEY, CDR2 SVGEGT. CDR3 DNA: TGTGCCAGCAGTTATGGGGGGAGGGTGGACACTGAAGCTTTCTTT. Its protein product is CASSYGGRVDTEAFF.

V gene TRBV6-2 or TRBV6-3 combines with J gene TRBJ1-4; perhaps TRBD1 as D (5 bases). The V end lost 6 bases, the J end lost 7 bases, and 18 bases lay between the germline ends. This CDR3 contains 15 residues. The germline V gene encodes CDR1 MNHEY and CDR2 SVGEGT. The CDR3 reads CASRPPGVEFEKLFF. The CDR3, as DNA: TGTGCCAGCAGGCCACCGGGGGTGGAGTTTGAAAAACTGTTTTTT.

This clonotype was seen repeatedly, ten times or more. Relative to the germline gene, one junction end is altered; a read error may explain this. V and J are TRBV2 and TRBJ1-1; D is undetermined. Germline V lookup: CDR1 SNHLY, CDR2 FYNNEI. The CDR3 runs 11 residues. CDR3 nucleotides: TGTGCCAGCAGAGCGCGAACTGTAGCTTTCTTT. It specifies CASRARTVAFF.

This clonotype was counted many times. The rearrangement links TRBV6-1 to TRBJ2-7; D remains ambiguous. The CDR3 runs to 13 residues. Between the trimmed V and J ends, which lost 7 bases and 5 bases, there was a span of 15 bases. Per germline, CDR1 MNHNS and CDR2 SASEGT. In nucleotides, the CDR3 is TGTGCCAGCACCGATACAGCCGGTGACGAGCAGTACTTC. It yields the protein CASTDTAGDEQYF.